This TCR beta chain was sequenced during a study of beta chain features in type 1 diabetes (dated by TCRdb to the late 2010s). At the level of the whole study: Mean age, gender distribution, total cell number and subset yield did not differ between patients and healthy donors. A total of around 110,000,000 sorted cells were examined across all samples, and RNA yield correlated strongly with the number of cells per subset. The study compared the TCRB repertoires of sorted circulating CD4+ T cell subsets in recently diagnosed type 1 diabetes patients with those in matched healthy donors. Whereas all 30 or so donors provided naive and central memory subsets, regulatory and stem cell-like memory subsets were isolated from just 8 patients and about 8 healthy donors. Study-wide findings and limitations: Only small numbers of individuals were included in the HLA sub-analyses, which left unresolved whether HLA type had any influence on TCRB rearrangement. PCR might favor shorter templates, but patient and control samples were amplified and corrected together, so any skew would affect both groups equally. In all four CD4+ subsets, TCRB CDR3 length was moderately but significantly shorter in type 1 diabetes patients. At VDJ recombination sites, type 1 diabetes patients had fewer insertions and more deleted nucleotides, which implies abnormalities in thymic rearrangement. Because cDNA rather than genomic DNA was sequenced, highly expressing activated cells could have been over-represented, although no difference in activation and CD3 levels was found between groups. The naive, central memory and regulatory TCRB repertoires appeared to resemble one another more closely among patients than among healthy donors.

Its CDR3 holds 15 amino acids, cysteine through phenylalanine. Here the CDR3 DNA is all that survives: 45 bases in frame from base 1. V has 1 base trimmed and J has 2 bases trimmed; junction bases matching no gene number 6. CDR1 SGDLS and CDR2 YYNGEE are derived from the germline V gene. Each donor gave one peripheral blood draw, averaging approximately 120 mL, which was collected into heparinised tubes. A BD FACSAria II was used to sort naive, central memory, regulatory and stem cell-like memory CD4+ T cells with a panel that included CD45RO, CCR7, CD25, CD127, CD95 and CD27. A purity above 95% was achieved for all sorted populations. PBMCs were isolated immediately by Lymphoprep density gradient centrifugation and stained directly without culture. So that batch effects would be minimized, each experiment stained and sorted samples in pairs, pairing one healthy donor with one patient. All of the isolated RNA was reverse transcribed with the High Capacity cDNA Reverse Transcription Kit, so expressed TCRB transcripts were sequenced. Naive, central memory and regulatory T cell samples underwent deep immunoSEQ sequencing, averaging approximately 3.5 million total reads per sample. Sorted cells were lysed in RLT buffer and RNA was extracted with DNase-treated RNeasy Micro or Mini kits, depending on cell number. To prevent cross-contamination, every cell subset was processed on its own, while patient and healthy donor samples were processed together. Using the immunoSEQ multiplex PCR, TCRB sequences were amplified from cDNA into 87-bp fragments spanning the CDR3 region. The amplicons were sequenced using the Illumina HiSeq platform. The paper's data handling went like this. Synthetic template baselines were used to correct PCR bias computationally, reads within Hamming distance 2 were collapsed, and singletons that could not be merged were discarded. Reads were aligned against IMGT so that V, D and J genes, CDR3 length and insertions or deletions at six rearrangement sites could be assigned. Within each subset, clonotype counts were normalized to sorted cell number, after which true diversity and Gini coefficients were computed with the tcR R package. The overlap coefficient, calculated on TCRB nucleotide sequences, was used to quantify repertoire sharing. Out-of-frame TCRB sequences from naive cells were analyzed as a proxy for the pre-selection repertoire. Sourced from immuneACCESS, this table was stored by TCRdb with only in-frame sequences that have V and J called. A share of the clones is absent; for the studies checked, an unresolved V gene accounts for under half, and the remainder has no known explanation. The DNA gave D and trimming, while V, J and clone size come from that table. This sample has about 640,000 clones in its table, and 9.5% to 15% of those were observed once. Jointly, the top ten make up 0.095% to 0.15% of the sample.

This clone has only a few counts. Which antigen it targets is not known. No much larger clonotype is one base removed from it; base qualities were not supplied. The source is a young man with type 1 diabetes. Sequences were obtained from naive CD4+ T cells from blood. The intended sense of this specimen's cell subset or site label: true naive CD4+ T cells. The chain joins TRBV9 to TRBJ2-7; 7 central bases correspond to TRBD1. The nucleotide sequence reads as follows: TGTGCCAGCAGCGTACGGGGACAGAGCACCTACGAGCAGTACTTC. This yields the protein CASSVRGQSTYEQYF. With the rest looked up from the reference TRBV9 and TRBJ2-7 genes rather than sequenced, the full variable domain is DSGVTQTPKHLITATGQRVTLRCSPRSGDLSVYWYQQSLDQGLQFLIQYYNGEERAKGNILERFSAQQFPDLHSELNLSSLELGDSALYFCASSVRGQSTYEQYFGPGTRLTVT.